The sequence of this T cell receptor beta chain was determined in a study of cytotoxic CD8 clonotypes in ibrutinib-treated CLL. Germline V gene sequence: CDR1 GTSNPN, CDR2 SVGIG (reference sequence). Trimming at V came to 0 bases and at J to 4 bases, leaving 4 bases not matched to a gene. The CDR3 loop spans 16 amino acids. Deep sequencing aimed at 1 in 200,000 to 1 in 1 million T cells' resolution. TCRdb's copy holds only in-frame clones and misses some; the assay was immunoSEQ multiplex PCR. This table has some 25,000 clones, around 84% appearing once. The sequencing used PBMCs, collected before ibrutinib treatment. The chain joins TRBV30 to TRBJ2-5; 14 bases line up with TRBD2. The origin of this receptor is a human donor with chronic lymphocytic leukemia. The CDR3 region has the DNA TGTGCCTGGAGTGTTCCCGGGACTAGCGGGAGAGAGACCCAGTACTTC. Translation: CAWSVPGTSGRETQYF.